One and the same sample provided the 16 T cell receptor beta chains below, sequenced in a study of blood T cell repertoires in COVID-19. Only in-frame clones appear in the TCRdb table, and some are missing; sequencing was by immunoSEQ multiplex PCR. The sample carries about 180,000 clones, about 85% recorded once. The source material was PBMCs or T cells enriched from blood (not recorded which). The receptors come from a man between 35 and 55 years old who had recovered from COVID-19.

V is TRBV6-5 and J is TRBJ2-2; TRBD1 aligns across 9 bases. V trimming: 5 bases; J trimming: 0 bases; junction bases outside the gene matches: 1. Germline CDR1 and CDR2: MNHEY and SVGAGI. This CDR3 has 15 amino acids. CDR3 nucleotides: TGTGCCAGCAGTAGACAGGGGGCGAACACCGGGGAGCTGTTTTTT. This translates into CASSRQGANTGELFF.

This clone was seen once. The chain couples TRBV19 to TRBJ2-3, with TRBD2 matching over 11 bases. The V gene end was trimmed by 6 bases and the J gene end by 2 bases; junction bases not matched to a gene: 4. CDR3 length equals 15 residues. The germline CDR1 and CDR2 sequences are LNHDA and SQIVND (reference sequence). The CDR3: CASSRLAGITDTQYF. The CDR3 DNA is TGTGCCAGTAGCCGACTAGCGGGGATCACAGATACGCAGTATTTT.

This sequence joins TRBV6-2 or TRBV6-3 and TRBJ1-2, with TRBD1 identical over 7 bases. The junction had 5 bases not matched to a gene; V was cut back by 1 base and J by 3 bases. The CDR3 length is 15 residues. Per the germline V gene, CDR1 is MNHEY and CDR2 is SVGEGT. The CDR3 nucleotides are TGTGCCAGCAGTTACTTGGACAGGCTTGACTATGGCTACACCTTC. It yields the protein CASSYLDRLDYGYTF.

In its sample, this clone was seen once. The CDR3 spells CASSPGRGEQYF. CDR3 DNA: TGTGCCAGCAGCCCGGGGAGGGGGGAGCAGTACTTC. The chain couples TRBV3-1 (or the pseudogene TRBV3-2) to TRBJ2-7, with TRBD2 as a possible D gene (7 bases). The germline V gene has CDR1 LGHDT and CDR2 YNNKEL (reference sequence). The CDR3 spans 12 residues. V lost 4 bases and J lost 7, with 11 bases in between.

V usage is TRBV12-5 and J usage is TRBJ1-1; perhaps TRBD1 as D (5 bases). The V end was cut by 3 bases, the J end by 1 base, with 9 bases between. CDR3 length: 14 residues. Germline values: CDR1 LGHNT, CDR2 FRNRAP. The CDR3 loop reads CASGFERGNTEAFF. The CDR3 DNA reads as TGTGCTAGTGGTTTTGAAAGGGGGAACACTGAAGCTTTCTTT.

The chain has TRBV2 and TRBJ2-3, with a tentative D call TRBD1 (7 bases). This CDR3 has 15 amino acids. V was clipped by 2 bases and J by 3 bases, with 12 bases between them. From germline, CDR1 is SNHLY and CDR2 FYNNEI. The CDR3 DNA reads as TGTGCCAGCAGTGAAACGCAGGGGGGAACAGATACGCAGTATTTT. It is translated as CASSETQGGTDTQYF.

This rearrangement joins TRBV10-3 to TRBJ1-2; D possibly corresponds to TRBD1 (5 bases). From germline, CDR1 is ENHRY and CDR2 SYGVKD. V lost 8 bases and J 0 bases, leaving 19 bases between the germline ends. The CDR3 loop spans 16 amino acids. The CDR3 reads CAIPAEGRGTNYGYTF. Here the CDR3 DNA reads TGTGCCATCCCAGCGGAGGGACGGGGTACTAACTATGGCTACACCTTC.

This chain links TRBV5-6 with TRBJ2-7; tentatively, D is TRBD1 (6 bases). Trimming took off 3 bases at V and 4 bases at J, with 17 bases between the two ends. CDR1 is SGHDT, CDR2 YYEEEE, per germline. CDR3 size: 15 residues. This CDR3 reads CASSSTGSLFYEQYF. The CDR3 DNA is TGTGCCAGCAGCTCTACAGGGTCCCTTTTTTACGAGCAGTACTTC.

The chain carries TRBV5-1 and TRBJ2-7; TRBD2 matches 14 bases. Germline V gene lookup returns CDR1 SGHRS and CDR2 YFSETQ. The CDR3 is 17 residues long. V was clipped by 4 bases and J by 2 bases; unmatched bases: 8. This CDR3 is CASSPYQTSGRAYEQYF. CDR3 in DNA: TGCGCCAGCAGCCCCTACCAGACTAGCGGGAGGGCCTACGAGCAGTACTTC.

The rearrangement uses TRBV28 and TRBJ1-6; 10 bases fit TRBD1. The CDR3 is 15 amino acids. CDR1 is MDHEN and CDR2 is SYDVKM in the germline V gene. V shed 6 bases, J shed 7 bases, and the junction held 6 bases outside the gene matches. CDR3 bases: TGTGCCAGCAGGGGGACAGGGGCCATAAATTCACCCCTCCACTTT. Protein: CASRGTGAINSPLHF. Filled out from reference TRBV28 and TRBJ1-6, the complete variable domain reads DVKVTQSSRYLVKRTGEKVFLECVQDMDHENMFWYRQDPGLGLRLIYFSYDVKMKEKGDIPEGYSVSREKKERFSLILESASTNQTSMYLCASRGTGAINSPLHFGNGTRLTVT.

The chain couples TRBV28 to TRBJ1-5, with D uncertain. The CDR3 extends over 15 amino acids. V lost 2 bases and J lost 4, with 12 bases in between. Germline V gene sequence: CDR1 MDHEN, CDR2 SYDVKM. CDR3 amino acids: CASSLGPQTNQPQHF. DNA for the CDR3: TGTGCCAGCAGTTTAGGTCCACAGACAAATCAGCCCCAGCATTTT.

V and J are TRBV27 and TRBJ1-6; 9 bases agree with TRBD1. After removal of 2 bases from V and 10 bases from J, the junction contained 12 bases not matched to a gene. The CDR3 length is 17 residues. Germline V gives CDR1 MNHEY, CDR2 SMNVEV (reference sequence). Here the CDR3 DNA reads TGTGCCAGCAGTTTAGTTTCGGCAGACAGGGGGGGCTCACCCCTCCACTTT. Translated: CASSLVSADRGGSPLHF.

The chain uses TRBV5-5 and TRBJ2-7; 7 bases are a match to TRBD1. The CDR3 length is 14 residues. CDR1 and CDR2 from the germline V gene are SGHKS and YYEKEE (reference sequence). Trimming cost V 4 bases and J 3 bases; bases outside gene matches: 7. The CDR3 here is CASSPETGYYEQYF. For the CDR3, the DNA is TGTGCCAGCAGCCCCGAGACAGGGTACTACGAGCAGTACTTC.

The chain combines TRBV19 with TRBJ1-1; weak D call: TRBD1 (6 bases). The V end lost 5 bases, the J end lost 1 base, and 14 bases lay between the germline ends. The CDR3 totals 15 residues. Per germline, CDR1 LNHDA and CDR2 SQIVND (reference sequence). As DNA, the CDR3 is TGTGCCAGTAGTGCCCACAGGGAGAGGAACACTGAAGCTTTCTTT. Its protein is CASSAHRERNTEAFF.

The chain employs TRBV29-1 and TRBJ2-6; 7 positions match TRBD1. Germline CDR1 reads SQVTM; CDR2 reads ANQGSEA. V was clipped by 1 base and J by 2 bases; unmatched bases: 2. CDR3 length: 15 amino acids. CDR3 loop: CSVEGQGAGANVLTF. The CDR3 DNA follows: TGCAGCGTTGAAGGACAGGGCGCTGGGGCCAACGTCCTGACTTTC. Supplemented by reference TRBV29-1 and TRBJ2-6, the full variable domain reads SAVISQKPSRDICQRGTSLTIQCQVDSQVTMMFWYRQQPGQSLTLIATANQGSEATYESGFVIDKFPISRPNLTFSTLTVSNMSPEDSSIYLCSVEGQGAGANVLTFGAGSRLTVL.

CDR3 sequence reads: CASRTGLLKPYGYTF. Here the CDR3 DNA reads TGCGCCAGCAGGACGGGACTGCTAAAGCCCTATGGCTACACCTTC. This chain links TRBV4-1 with TRBJ1-2; a possible D gene is TRBD1 (5 bases). This CDR3 comprises 15 residues. Between the trimmed V and J ends, which lost 6 bases and 4 bases, there was a span of 18 bases. Germline-derived CDR1 and CDR2 are MGHRA and YSYEKL.